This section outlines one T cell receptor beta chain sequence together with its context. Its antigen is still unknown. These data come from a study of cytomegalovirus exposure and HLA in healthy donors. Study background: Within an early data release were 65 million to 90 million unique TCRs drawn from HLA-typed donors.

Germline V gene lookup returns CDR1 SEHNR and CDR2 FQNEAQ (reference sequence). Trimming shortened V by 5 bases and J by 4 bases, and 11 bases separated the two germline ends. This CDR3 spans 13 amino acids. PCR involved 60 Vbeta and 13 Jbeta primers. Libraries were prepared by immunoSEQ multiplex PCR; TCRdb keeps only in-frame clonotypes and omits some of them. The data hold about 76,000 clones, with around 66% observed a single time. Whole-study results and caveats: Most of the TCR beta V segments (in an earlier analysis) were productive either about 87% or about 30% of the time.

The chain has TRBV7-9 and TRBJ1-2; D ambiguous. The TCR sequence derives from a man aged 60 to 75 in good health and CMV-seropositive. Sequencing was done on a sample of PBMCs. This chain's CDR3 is CASSTTQIYGYTF. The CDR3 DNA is TGTGCCAGCAGCACTACCCAGATCTATGGCTACACCTTC. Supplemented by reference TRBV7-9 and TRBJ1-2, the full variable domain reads DTGVSQNPRHKITKRGQNVTFRCDPISEHNRLYWYRQTLGQGPEFLTYFQNEAQLEKSRLLSDRFSAERPKGSFSTLEIQRTEQGDSAMYLCASSTTQIYGYTFGSGTRLTVV.